This T cell receptor beta chain is drawn from a study of cytomegalovirus exposure and HLA in healthy donors. General observations from the study: CMV serostatus was the sole immune exposure information available. TRBV6-2, TRBV6-3 and some other V segments were excluded as indistinguishable.

CDR1 and CDR2 (germline): MNHEY, SVGAGI. This CDR3 has 15 residues. With 4 bases removed from V and 8 bases from J, the gap between germline ends came to 17 bases. Primers included in the PCR were 60 Vbeta and 13 Jbeta primers. This table comes from immunoSEQ multiplex PCR, and its TCRdb copy is limited to in-frame clones, with some not included. Of 200,000 or so clones in the sample, roughly 80% are singletons; the top ten hold about 0.26%. There are a few counts of this clone. Its cognate antigen is unknown. The source of this sequence is a boy younger than 18 in good health and CMV-seronegative. The sequencing sample was made of PBMCs. The chain recombines TRBV6-5 with TRBJ1-4; tentative D call: TRBD1 (6 bases). The CDR3 nucleotides are TGTGCCAGCAGTTGGGCGGACAGTTATCGCGAAAAACTGTTTTTT. This gives the protein CASSWADSYREKLFF.